The 3 T cell receptor beta chains reported below all come from one sample, sequenced in a study of CD8+ T cells in alopecia areata. Following extraction, RNA underwent reverse transcription to cDNA, which served as the sequencing template. Measured with immunoSEQ multiplex PCR; TCRdb has only the in-frame clones, and not every one. The sample has around 160,000 clones, around 47% seen once. The sequencing sample was made of CD4+ T cells sorted from blood. These receptors were taken from a human donor with alopecia areata.

The chain recombines TRBV28 with TRBJ2-7; 9 bases align to TRBD1. V lost 6 bases and J lost 3; bases outside the gene matches: 3. Germline CDR1 MDHEN, CDR2 SYDVKM. This CDR3 has 13 residues. DNA of the CDR3: TGTGCCAGCAGGGGGACAGGGCGCTACGAGCAGTACTTC. Its protein product is CASRGTGRYEQYF.

The sample holds a few counts of this clone. The chain combines TRBV30 with TRBJ2-3; D is undetermined. The CDR3 length is 10 residues. CDR1 and CDR2 (germline): GTSNPN, SVGIG (reference sequence). Trimming took 3 bases from V and 2 from J, leaving 0 bases between them. The CDR3 loop reads CAWSTDTQYF. The DNA for the CDR3 is TGTGCCTGGAGCACAGATACGCAGTATTTT.

This chain links TRBV7-2 with TRBJ1-2, with 11 bases aligning to TRBD1. Unmatched junction bases numbered 8, after V lost 0 bases and J lost 8 bases. Germline V lookup: CDR1 SGHTA, CDR2 FQGNSA. The CDR3 extends over 16 amino acids. CDR3 loop: CASSLASGDRGTGYTF. The CDR3 bases are TGTGCCAGCAGCTTAGCGTCGGGGGACAGGGGGACCGGCTACACCTTC.